A selection of T cell receptor beta chains follows, all from one sample in a study of CD8 T cells in ankylosing spondylitis. TCRdb reprocessed the 5' RACE reads via MiXCR and lists one record per CDR3 protein. Seen here are around 40,000 distinct CDR3 sequences, around 2.8% observed once, and the top ten hold approximately 4.2%. Sequencing input: blood, either unsorted or a sorted T cell fraction (not recorded which). The source of these receptors is a male donor with ankylosing spondylitis or in good health (not recorded which). Each CDR3 is given with its conserved first and last residue. The order of the fields is J gene, D gene, clone size, V gene, CDR3 protein, CDR3 DNA. D genes are given only for firm matches. Clone size, where shown, is once, few, many, or a class for clones that have expanded.

>TRBJ1-5|TRBD1|many|TRBV9
CASSADTGGRGQPQHF
TGTGCCAGCAGCGCCGATACAGGGGGCCGCGGTCAGCCCCAGCATTTT
>TRBJ1-6|.|many|TRBV9
CASSAQRGENNSPLHF
TGTGCCAGCAGCGCCCAGAGGGGCGAGAATAATTCACCCCTCCACTTT
>TRBJ2-3|.|many|TRBV9
CASSVSPGYSTDTQYF
TGTGCCAGCAGCGTATCTCCGGGATACAGCACAGATACGCAGTATTTT
>TRBJ2-3|TRBD2|.|TRBV9
CASSFGLAGVSDTQYF
TGTGCCAGCAGCTTCGGACTAGCGGGAGTCTCAGATACGCAGTATTTT
>TRBJ1-1|.|many|TRBV9
CASSVAFRDTEAFF
TGTGCCAGCAGCGTAGCGTTCAGGGATACTGAAGCTTTCTTT
>TRBJ1-3|.|many|TRBV9
CASSVDVGIGNTIYF
TGTGCCAGCAGCGTAGACGTGGGGATTGGAAACACCATATATTTT
>TRBJ2-3|.|many|TRBV9
CASSVDFSTDTQYF
TGTGCCAGCAGCGTAGATTTTAGCACAGATACGCAGTATTTT
>TRBJ2-1|.|many|TRBV9
CASSVGLISYNEQFF
TGTGCCAGCAGCGTAGGACTAATCTCCTACAATGAGCAGTTCTTC
>TRBJ2-3|.|many|TRBV9
CASTDSFASTDTQYF
TGTGCCAGCACCGATTCATTCGCTAGCACAGATACGCAGTATTTT
>TRBJ2-5|.|many|TRBV9
CASSVDSDKAQYF
TGTGCCAGCAGCGTCGACAGTGATAAGGCCCAGTACTTC
>TRBJ2-7|TRBD2|many|TRBV9
CASSSREVGGSEQYF
TGTGCCAGCAGCTCCCGGGAGGTGGGAGGATCAGAGCAGTACTTC
>TRBJ2-1|TRBD2|many|TRBV9
CASSPLAGYNEQFF
TGTGCCAGCAGCCCGCTAGCGGGTTACAATGAGCAGTTCTTC
>TRBJ2-7|TRBD2|many|TRBV9
CASSVYPSGAYEQYF
TGTGCCAGCAGCGTATACCCTAGCGGGGCCTACGAGCAGTACTTC
>TRBJ2-2|.|many|TRBV9
CASSVAEIDGTGELFF
TGTGCCAGCAGCGTAGCAGAGATCGACGGCACCGGGGAGCTGTTTTTT
>TRBJ2-7|.|many|TRBV9
CASSAPGTYEQYF
TGTGCCAGCAGCGCCCCCGGGACTTACGAGCAGTACTTC
>TRBJ2-6|.|medium-sized|TRBV9
CASSVDSGANVLTF
TGTGCCAGCAGCGTAGACTCTGGGGCCAACGTCCTGACTTTC
>TRBJ2-1|TRBD2|many|TRBV9
CASSVEGSGIYNEQFF
TGTGCCAGCAGCGTAGAAGGTAGCGGGATCTACAATGAGCAGTTCTTC
>TRBJ2-7|.|many|TRBV9
CASSKGHSYEQYF
TGTGCCAGCAGCAAAGGACACTCCTACGAGCAGTACTTC
>TRBJ1-2|.|many|TRBV9
CASSGFQVHGYGYTF
TGTGCCAGCAGCGGATTTCAGGTACACGGCTATGGCTACACCTTC
>TRBJ2-2|TRBD2|many|TRBV9
CASNREGNGELFF
TGTGCCAGCAATCGGGAGGGTAACGGGGAGCTGTTTTTT
>TRBJ2-7|.|many|TRBV9
CASSVASGSPYEQYF
TGTGCCAGCAGCGTAGCGAGTGGGAGCCCCTACGAGCAGTACTTC
>TRBJ2-1|.|.|TRBV9
CASSVGQGYDNEQFF
TGTGCCAGCAGCGTAGGGCAGGGGTACGACAATGAGCAGTTCTTC
>TRBJ1-2|.|many|TRBV9
CASSVVDYGYTF
TGTGCCAGCAGCGTAGTGGACTATGGCTACACCTTC
>TRBJ2-5|TRBD2|many|TRBV9
CASSARTSGYQETQYF
TGTGCCAGCAGCGCCAGGACTAGCGGGTACCAAGAGACCCAGTACTTC
>TRBJ1-3|.|many|TRBV9
CASSPRAPGNTIYF
TGTGCCAGCAGCCCCCGAGCCCCTGGAAACACCATATATTTT
>TRBJ2-1|TRBD2|many|TRBV9
CASSRTSGAGGSYNEQFF
TGTGCCAGCAGCCGGACTAGCGGCGCGGGAGGGTCCTACAATGAGCAGTTCTTC
>TRBJ1-5|.|many|TRBV9
CASSVDGYSNQPQHF
TGTGCCAGCAGCGTAGACGGCTATAGCAATCAGCCCCAGCATTTT
>TRBJ2-1|.|many|TRBV9
CASSVGLVAGSFEQFF
TGTGCCAGCAGCGTAGGATTAGTAGCAGGGTCTTTTGAGCAGTTCTTC
>TRBJ2-1|.|few|TRBV9
CASSQNVRGTEQFF
TGTGCCAGCAGCCAAAACGTACGGGGGACAGAGCAGTTCTTC
>TRBJ1-3|.|many|TRBV9
CASSVSMQPGNTIYF
TGTGCCAGCAGCGTGTCCATGCAGCCTGGAAACACCATATATTTT
>TRBJ1-5|.|many|TRBV21-1
CATDSINQPQHF
TGTGCCACCGACAGCATTAATCAGCCCCAGCATTTT